This TCR beta chain was captured by sequencing in a study of control samples from healthy donors and cancer patients (TCRdb year 2020). CDR3 length: 14 amino acids, cysteine to phenylalanine. The DNA shown is the 42-base CDR3, in frame from base 1. The junction shows trimming of 0 bases on V and 8 bases on J, plus 11 bases between the germline ends. The CDR1 and CDR2 encoded by the germline V gene are SGHRS and YFSETQ. Comments on this clone: The target of this receptor is not known. Base quality data are lacking; no much larger clone is found one base away.

Library preparation was by the immunoSEQ multiplex PCR assay. Here the immuneACCESS table is served through TCRdb, limited to in-frame sequences with V and J called. Missing clones are a known gap in these copies; in checked studies unresolved V genes cover under half, and the rest lacks a known reason. The sample yields about 42,000 clones; less than 85% were counted once. The ten largest clones capture 47% of the sample. This TCR was recovered from a man aged 55 to 70 in good health. Sequencing used blood. The V gene is TRBV5-1 and the J gene is TRBJ1-4, with TRBD1 perhaps the D gene, on 6 matching bases. CDR3 protein: CASSLVTGSEKLFF. In nucleotides, the sequence is TGCGCCAGCAGCTTGGTTACAGGGTCCGAAAAACTGTTTTTT.